This TCR beta chain was documented in a study of cytomegalovirus exposure and HLA in healthy donors (dated by TCRdb to 2016 to 2017). Turning to the overall study: An earlier analysis of under 600 of the donors reported 250 to 300 Gb of sequence data and roughly 110 million unique TCR beta sequences from about 200 million T cells. The number of donors typed differed by locus, with about 629-630 for A, B, C, DRB1 and DQB1, 522 for DQA1, about 610 for DPA1, and some 440 for DPB1. Alongside the repertoire data, information on donor age, sex, ethnicity and CMV serostatus was compiled. Among the roughly 390 genotyped donors, about 85% belonged to the genetic ancestry cluster associated with self-reported Caucasian donors. An early release covering some 640 HLA-typed donors comprised about 290 gigabases of sequencing data and 65 million to 100 million unique TCR sequences. HLA typing included class I and class II loci at four-digit resolution. Because of strong linkage in the cohort, roughly five DR-DQ haplotypes were treated as single units for association and clustering. To predict cytomegalovirus infection status, the study combined high-throughput TCR immunosequencing, statistical association of individual TCRs with disease status, and machine learning. In an earlier analysis of 587 of the donors, high-throughput TCR beta sequencing was used to judge whether each TCR beta V gene segment behaved as functional or pseudogenic. A later genetic analysis used genome-wide SNP genotypes for about 55% of the 666 donors, treating that subset as a discovery cohort. In addition to the first cohort of around 670 subjects, a separate validation cohort of 120 different subjects was used. The T cell repertoires of around 670 subjects were profiled by immunosequencing and related to cytomegalovirus serostatus. Rather than using new phenotypic data, the later analysis identified candidate immune exposures from TCR beta sequences and from how often those sequences occurred across donors. Every discovery cohort repertoire had been produced on one sequencing platform. Among roughly 370 genotyped donors of the cohort, an average of about 240,000 unique TCR beta nucleotide sequences were sequenced per donor, around 20% of them non-productive. The study aimed to test whether cataloging public T cell receptors could reveal signatures of past pathogen exposure. A later analysis re-examined previously published TCR beta repertoires from 610 or so donors and added high-resolution HLA genotyping to investigate patterns of TCR occurrence.

The cohort consisted of 600 or so healthy bone marrow donors. At the time of sampling, all cohort members were nominally healthy, though unrecorded immune exposures were likely present. The donor was CMV seropositive and belonged to the group of more than 250 seropositive cohort members. Every donor gave a peripheral blood sample, and the peripheral blood mononuclear cells from that sample were used for TCR beta sequencing. The Qiagen DNeasy Blood Extraction Kit was used to extract genomic DNA from the blood cell samples. The library was produced with the immunoSEQ multiplex PCR assay. For the multiplex PCR, a mixture combining 60 forward primers for TCR Vbeta segments and 13 reverse primers for TCR Jbeta segments was used. A multiplex PCR assay on genomic DNA amplified the CDR3 region of rearranged TCR beta genes. The Illumina HiSeq System was used to sequence the amplified TCR beta libraries as 87-base-pair reads. As for the original processing: In a later analysis, roughly 80 million unique TCR beta chains were counted across the roughly 670 repertoires, and roughly 11 million of these chains were shared by at least two donors. Raw reads were error-corrected and collapsed into unique sequences by a nearest-neighbor algorithm in which closely related sequences were merged to remove PCR and sequencing errors. To assign V, D and J gene segments, CDR3 sequences were aligned to IMGT reference sequences. For a sequence to be retained, a match of at least six nucleotides was required to both a V gene segment and a J gene segment. A rearrangement counted as productive if the CDR3 had no stop codons and remained in frame with V and J, and every other rearrangement counted as non-productive. CDR3 was defined by IMGT convention, running from the second conserved V-encoded cysteine to the conserved J-encoded phenylalanine. The earlier analysis of about 530 of the donors excluded any sequence lacking an unambiguous match to a single V gene segment. An earlier analysis of fewer than 650 of the donors classified V segments as functional when productive rearrangements were above 56.7% and as segregating when the standard deviation between donors was above 5%. A statistical classification framework was built to diagnose cytomegalovirus status from the catalog of TCR beta chain sequences. V and J gene assignment, in a later analysis, came from comparing TCR nucleotide sequences with IMGT/GENE-DB human TR gene sequences. The TCRdist pipeline was used in a later analysis to assign CDR3 sequences and most-parsimonious VDJ recombination scenarios. A later analysis defined each TCR beta chain by its CDR3 amino acid sequence plus V-gene family, and excluded reads lacking a unique V-gene family. As a way to deal with suspected cross-contamination and a sequencing artifact, a later analysis dropped hundreds of nucleotide sequences that were highly shared and had low generation probability. A later analysis calculated a clonal expansion index for each public chain from normalized within-repertoire ranks of inferred template counts. A later analysis computed generation probabilities with a VDJ recombination model fitted to out-of-frame rearrangements, and checked the results against IGoR. In a later analysis, hypergeometric tests were used to score TCR-TCR, TCR-HLA and TCR-CMV co-occurrence, with a repertoire-size bias correction applied to TCR pairs. To estimate false discovery rates, a later analysis permuted the HLA or CMV assignments 20 times. A later analysis grouped co-occurring TCRs with DBSCAN, adding TCRdist sequence similarity when clustering within HLA-allele-positive subsets. Repertoires with fewer than 30,000 or more than 120,000 public chains were left out of co-occurrence clustering, as were roughly five repertoires with anomalous nucleotide sharing. The immuneACCESS repertoire file appears here via TCRdb, limited to in-frame rearrangements. These files lack a portion of the clones; in checked studies, under half of the deficit traces to unresolved V genes, and the cause of the others is not known. The D gene and trimming were derived from the DNA, and the V and J assignments and clone size from that table. The sample table contains some 160,000 clones; only one count was recorded for over 70% of them. 1.3% of the sample is in the top ten clones.

Findings and caveats that apply to the study as a whole: A further reported finding was that TCR beta sequences accurately predicted the HLA-A and HLA-B alleles for most subjects in the first cohort. In a later analysis, several top co-occurrence clusters were reported to appear linked to parvovirus B19, influenza, CMV and Epstein-Barr virus. A later analysis found that HLA-associated TCR beta chains were more clonally expanded and had lower generation probabilities than equally common non-associated chains. Specific HLA alleles were associated with 16,951 TCR beta sequences at a false discovery rate of 0.05 in a later analysis. The authors suggested that the approach could potentially be extended to other disease states and immunological phenotypes. When HLA alleles, especially DR and DQ, strongly co-occurred, attributing TCR associations to individual alleles was difficult. According to a later genetic analysis, donors in an Asian-associated ancestry cluster had fewer N-insertions in productive TCRs than the roughly 670-donor mean. A later analysis found that TCR association rates varied across HLA loci, with DRB1 alleles showing the most associated TCRs and HLA-C alleles the fewest. Correlated functional status among segregating V segments might be attributable to linkage disequilibrium, but an unknown experimental factor could not be ruled out. According to a later analysis, most CMV-associated TCR beta chains appeared to be HLA-restricted, and the HLA associations seemed to be driven largely by CMV exposure. The cohort was sequenced for TCR beta chains only, and without alpha or paired-chain data the features that could be detected were limited. Sequencing depth was assumed to be roughly uniform across donors in the presence/absence analyses, though that assumption may not hold. In both the original and validation cohorts, the classifier was reported to diagnose cytomegalovirus status with high specificity and sensitivity. A few of the identified cytomegalovirus-associated TCR beta chains were confirmed in vitro to be specific for cytomegalovirus antigens. Some IMGT-functional V segments, including TRBV6-2 and TRBV6-3, could not be told apart with the 87-base-pair reads, so those segments were excluded. For the cohort, immune exposure information was limited to CMV serostatus. A cluster of highly shared sequence variants was judged likely to represent a technical artifact of the sequencing pipeline. Because HLA typing was missing for some donors at each locus, association tests included only the typed subset. Across donors, most TCR sequences were observed very rarely, whereas some public TCRs were present in many individuals. The earlier analysis of about 600 of the donors excluded approximately 17 rarely observed V segments, including chromosome 9 orphons, because counts were too low. In the study, about 150 TCR beta chains were listed as associated with cytomegalovirus. An association between a missense DCLRE1C variant and V-gene and J-gene trimming of TCR beta chains was found in a later genetic analysis and replicated in an independent cohort. In an earlier analysis of 587 of the donors, most TCR beta V segments appeared in productive rearrangements about 87% or about 30% of the time, broadly matching IMGT annotations.

From cysteine to phenylalanine, the CDR3 is 16 amino acids long. The entry retains the CDR3 DNA only, 48 bases that are in frame from base 1. V and J are truncated by 1 base and 1 base respectively, leaving an intervening sequence of 12 bases. CDR1 and CDR2 are read off the germline V gene as SGDLS and YYNGEE. This clone has a single count. Its antigen specificity is not known. No much larger clonotype is one base removed from it; base qualities were not supplied. The sequenced sample consisted of PBMCs. This receptor was taken from a man over 45 in good health and CMV-seropositive. The rearranged chain carries TRBV9 and TRBJ2-1; a tentative D call is TRBD2 (6 bases match). The CDR3 protein is CASSVYSGTSYNEQFF. The DNA reads TGTGCCAGCAGCGTATATAGCGGCACATCCTACAATGAGCAGTTCTTC.